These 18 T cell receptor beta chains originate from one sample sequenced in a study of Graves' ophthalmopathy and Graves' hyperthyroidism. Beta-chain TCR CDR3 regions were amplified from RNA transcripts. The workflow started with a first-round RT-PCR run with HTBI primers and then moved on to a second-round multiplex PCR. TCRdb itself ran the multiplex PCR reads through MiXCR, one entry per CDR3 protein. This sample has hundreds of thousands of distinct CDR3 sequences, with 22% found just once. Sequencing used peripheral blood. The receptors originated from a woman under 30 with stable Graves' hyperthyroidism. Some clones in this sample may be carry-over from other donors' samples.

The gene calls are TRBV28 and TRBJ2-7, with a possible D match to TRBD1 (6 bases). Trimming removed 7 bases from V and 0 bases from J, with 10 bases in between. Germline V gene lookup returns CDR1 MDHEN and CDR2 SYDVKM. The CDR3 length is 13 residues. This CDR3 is CASNPGHSYEQYF. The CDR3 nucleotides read TGTGCCAGCAATCCGGGACACTCCTACGAGCAGTACTTC.

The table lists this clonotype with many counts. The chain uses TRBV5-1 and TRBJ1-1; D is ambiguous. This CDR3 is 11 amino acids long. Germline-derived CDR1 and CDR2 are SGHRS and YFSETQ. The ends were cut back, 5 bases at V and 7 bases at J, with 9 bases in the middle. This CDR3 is CASSFHREAFF. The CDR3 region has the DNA TGCGCCAGCAGTTTTCATCGTGAAGCTTTCTTT.

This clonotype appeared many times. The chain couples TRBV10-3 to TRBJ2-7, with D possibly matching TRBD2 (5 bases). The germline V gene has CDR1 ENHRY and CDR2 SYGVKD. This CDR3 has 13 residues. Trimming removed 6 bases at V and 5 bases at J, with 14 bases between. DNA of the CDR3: TGTGCCATCAGACCGGGGAATCGGGACGAGCAGTACTTC. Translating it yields CAIRPGNRDEQYF.

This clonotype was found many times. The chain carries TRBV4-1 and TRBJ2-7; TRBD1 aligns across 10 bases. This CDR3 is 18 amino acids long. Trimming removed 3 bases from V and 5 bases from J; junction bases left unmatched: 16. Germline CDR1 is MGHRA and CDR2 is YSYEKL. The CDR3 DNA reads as TGCGCCAGCAGCCAGGACGCCGCGGACAGGGGGACGATGGACGAGCAGTACTTC. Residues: CASSQDAADRGTMDEQYF.

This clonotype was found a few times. The CDR3 sequence is CASGIAGAGTGELFF. The CDR3 DNA reads TGCGCCAGCGGCATAGCGGGAGCGGGGACCGGGGAGCTGTTTTTT. V and J are TRBV5-1 and TRBJ2-2; the match to TRBD2 covers 9 bases. V trimming: 7 bases; J trimming: 5 bases; junction bases outside the gene matches: 9. This CDR3 region has 15 residues. Germline V gene sequence: CDR1 SGHRS, CDR2 YFSETQ. Full variable domain (outside the CDR3, taken from reference TRBV5-1 and TRBJ2-2): KAGVTQTPRYLIKTRGQQVTLSCSPISGHRSVSWYQQTPGQGLQFLFEYFSETQRNKGNFPGRFSGRQFSNSRSEMNVSTLELGDSALYLCASGIAGAGTGELFFGEGSRLTVL.

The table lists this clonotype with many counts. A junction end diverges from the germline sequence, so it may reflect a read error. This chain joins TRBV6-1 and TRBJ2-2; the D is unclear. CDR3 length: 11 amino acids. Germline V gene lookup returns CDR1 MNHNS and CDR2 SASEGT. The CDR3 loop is CASTYTRELFF. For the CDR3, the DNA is TGTGCCAGCACCTACACCAGGGAGCTGTTTTTT.

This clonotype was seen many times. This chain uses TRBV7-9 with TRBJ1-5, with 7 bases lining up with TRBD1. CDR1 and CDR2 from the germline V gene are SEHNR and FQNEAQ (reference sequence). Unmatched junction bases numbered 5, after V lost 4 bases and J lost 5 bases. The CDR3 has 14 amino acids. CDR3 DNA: TGTGCCAGCAGCTCCCGGGACAGCTATCAGCCCCAGCATTTT. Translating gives CASSSRDSYQPQHF.

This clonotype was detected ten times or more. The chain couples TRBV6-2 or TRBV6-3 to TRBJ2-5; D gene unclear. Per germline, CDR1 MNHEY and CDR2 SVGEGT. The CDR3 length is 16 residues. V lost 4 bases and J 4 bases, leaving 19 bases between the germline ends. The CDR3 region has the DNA TGTGCCAGCAGTTCAGCAATACGAGTTCCACCAGAGACCCAGTACTTC. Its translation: CASSSAIRVPPETQYF.

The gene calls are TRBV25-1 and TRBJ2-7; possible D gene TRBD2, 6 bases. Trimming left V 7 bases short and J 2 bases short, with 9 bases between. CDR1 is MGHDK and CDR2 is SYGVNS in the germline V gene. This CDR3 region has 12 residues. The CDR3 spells CASTEGPYEQYF. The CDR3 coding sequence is TGTGCCAGCACGGAGGGACCCTACGAGCAGTACTTC.

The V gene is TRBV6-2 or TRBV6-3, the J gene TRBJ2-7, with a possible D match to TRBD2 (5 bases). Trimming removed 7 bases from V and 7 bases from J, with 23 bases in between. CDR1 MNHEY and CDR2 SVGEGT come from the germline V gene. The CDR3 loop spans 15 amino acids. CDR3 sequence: CASIDPGLAFEEQYF. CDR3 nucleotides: TGTGCCAGCATTGACCCCGGGCTAGCCTTTGAGGAGCAGTACTTC.

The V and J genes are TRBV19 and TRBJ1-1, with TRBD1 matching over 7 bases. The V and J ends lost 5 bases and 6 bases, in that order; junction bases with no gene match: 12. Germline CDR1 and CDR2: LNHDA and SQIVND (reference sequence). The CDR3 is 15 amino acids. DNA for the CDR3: TGTGCCAGTAGTGCCCCAGGGGGGGTAGACGCTGAAGCTTTCTTT. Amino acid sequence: CASSAPGGVDAEAFF.

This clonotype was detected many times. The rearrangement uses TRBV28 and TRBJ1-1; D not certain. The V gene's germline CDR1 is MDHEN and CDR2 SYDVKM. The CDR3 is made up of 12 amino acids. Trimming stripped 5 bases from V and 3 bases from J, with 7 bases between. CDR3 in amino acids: CASSRSDTEAFF. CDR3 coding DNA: TGTGCCAGCAGTAGGTCGGACACTGAAGCTTTCTTT. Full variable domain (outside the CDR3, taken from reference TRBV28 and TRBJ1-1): DVKVTQSSRYLVKRTGEKVFLECVQDMDHENMFWYRQDPGLGLRLIYFSYDVKMKEKGDIPEGYSVSREKKERFSLILESASTNQTSMYLCASSRSDTEAFFGQGTRLTVV.

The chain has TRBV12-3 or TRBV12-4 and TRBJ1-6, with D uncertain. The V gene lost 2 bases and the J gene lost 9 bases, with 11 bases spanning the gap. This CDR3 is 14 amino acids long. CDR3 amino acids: CASSLIGMGSPLHF. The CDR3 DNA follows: TGTGCCAGCAGTTTAATAGGAATGGGTTCACCCCTCCACTTT.

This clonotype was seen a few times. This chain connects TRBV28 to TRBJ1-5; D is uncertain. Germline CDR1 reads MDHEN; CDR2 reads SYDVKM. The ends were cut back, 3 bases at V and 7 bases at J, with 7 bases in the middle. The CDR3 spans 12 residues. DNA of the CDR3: TGTGCCAGCAGTTTTGGGAGACAGCCCCAGCATTTT. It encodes CASSFGRQPQHF.

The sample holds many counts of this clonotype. The CDR3 DNA follows: TGCAGCGTAACGGACTCATCCAATCAGCCCCAGCATTTT. It yields the protein CSVTDSSNQPQHF. The chain links TRBV29-1 to TRBJ1-5; D is unresolved. This CDR3 contains 13 residues. V lost 6 bases to trimming and J lost 3 bases, with 12 bases between them. Germline CDR1 SQVTM, CDR2 ANQGSEA.

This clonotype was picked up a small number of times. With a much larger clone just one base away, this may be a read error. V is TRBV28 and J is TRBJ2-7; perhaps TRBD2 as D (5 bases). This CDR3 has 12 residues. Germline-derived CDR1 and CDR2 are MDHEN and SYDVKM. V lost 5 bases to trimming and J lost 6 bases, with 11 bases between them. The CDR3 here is CASSPSSGEQYF. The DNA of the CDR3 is TGTGCCAGCAGTCCTAGCTCGGGCGAGCAGTACTTC.

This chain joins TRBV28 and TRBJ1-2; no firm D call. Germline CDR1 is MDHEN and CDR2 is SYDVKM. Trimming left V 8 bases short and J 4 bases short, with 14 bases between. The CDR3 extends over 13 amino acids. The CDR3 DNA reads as TGTGCCAGCTTCAGTCCAGCCATCTATGGCTACACCTTC. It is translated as CASFSPAIYGYTF.

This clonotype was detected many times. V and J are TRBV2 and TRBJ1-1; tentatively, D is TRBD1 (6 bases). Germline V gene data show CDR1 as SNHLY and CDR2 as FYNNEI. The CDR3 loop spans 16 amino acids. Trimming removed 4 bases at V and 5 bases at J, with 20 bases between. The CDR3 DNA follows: TGTGCCAGCAGTGCCCGGGCGGGGGCAGGGAGTACTGAAGCTTTCTTT. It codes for CASSARAGAGSTEAFF.